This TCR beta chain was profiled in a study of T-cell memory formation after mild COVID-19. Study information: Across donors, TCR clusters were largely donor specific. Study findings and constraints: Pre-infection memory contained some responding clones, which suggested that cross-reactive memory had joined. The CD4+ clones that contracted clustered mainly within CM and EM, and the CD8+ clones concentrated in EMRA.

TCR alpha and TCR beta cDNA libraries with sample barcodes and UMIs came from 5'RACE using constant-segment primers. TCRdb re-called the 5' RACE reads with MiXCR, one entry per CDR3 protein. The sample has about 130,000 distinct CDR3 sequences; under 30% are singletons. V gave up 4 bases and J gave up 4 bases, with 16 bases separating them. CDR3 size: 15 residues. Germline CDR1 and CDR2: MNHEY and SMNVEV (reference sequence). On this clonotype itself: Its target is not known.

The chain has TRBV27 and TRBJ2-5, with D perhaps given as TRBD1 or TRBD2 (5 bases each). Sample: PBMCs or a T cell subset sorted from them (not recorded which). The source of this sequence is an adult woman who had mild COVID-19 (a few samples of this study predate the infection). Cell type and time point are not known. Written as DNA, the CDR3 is TGTGCCAGCAGTTCGCCGGGGCGGCAAGGAGAGACCCAGTACTTC. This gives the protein CASSSPGRQGETQYF.